Listed here are 8 T cell receptor beta chains from one sample, sequenced in a study of Graves' ophthalmopathy and Graves' hyperthyroidism. The authors amplified TCR beta CDR3 regions from RNA transcripts. HTBI-primed RT-PCR formed the first round, and a multiplex PCR formed the second. TCRdb re-called the multiplex PCR reads through MiXCR, storing one row per CDR3 protein. The top ten hold approximately 7% of the sample, which has roughly 380,000 distinct CDR3 sequences, about 16% seen once. Sequenced: peripheral blood. The receptors originated from a young woman with stable Graves' hyperthyroidism.

This clonotype was recorded many times. The V call is TRBV16, the J call TRBJ1-2; D is undetermined. Trimming stripped 2 bases from V and 5 bases from J, with 12 bases between. CDR1 and CDR2 from the germline V gene are KGHSY and FQNENV. The CDR3 runs 14 residues. CDR3 sequence reads: CASSQNSQPYGYTF. DNA of the CDR3: TGTGCCAGCAGCCAAAATTCCCAGCCTTATGGCTACACCTTC.

This clonotype was detected ten times or more. The chain joins TRBV7-6 to TRBJ2-5; D ambiguous. This CDR3 is built from 15 residues. Germline V lookup: CDR1 SGHVS, CDR2 FNYEAQ. The germline V and J ends were trimmed by 2 bases and 1 base, with 11 bases remaining between them. Here the CDR3 DNA reads TGTGCCAGCAGCTTAAACGTCAGGAGCCAAGAGACCCAGTACTTC. As protein: CASSLNVRSQETQYF.

This clonotype was recorded many times. The chain recombines TRBV20-1 with TRBJ1-1, with D uncertain. Germline loops: CDR1 DFQATT, CDR2 SNEGSKA (reference sequence). V was shortened by 3 bases and J by 4 bases, with 18 bases between the two germline ends. This CDR3 region has 15 residues. CDR3 in DNA: TGCAGTGCTAGTGCCCCAGGAGCGCAGGCCACTGAAGCTTTCTTT. Translated: CSASAPGAQATEAFF.

In its sample, this clonotype was seen a few times. The chain employs TRBV6-5 and TRBJ1-1; tentatively, D is TRBD1 (6 bases). The CDR3 totals 15 residues. Germline loops: CDR1 MNHEY, CDR2 SVGAGI. V gave up 2 bases and J gave up 1 base, with 11 bases separating them. This CDR3 reads CASSYQGHGNTEAFF. CDR3 nucleotide sequence: TGTGCCAGCAGTTACCAGGGGCACGGGAACACTGAAGCTTTCTTT.

This sequence joins TRBV12-3 or TRBV12-4 and TRBJ1-2; 7 positions match TRBD1. The CDR3 has 12 amino acids. The J segment lost 11 bases and the V segment lost 4 bases, leaving 7 bases of the junction unmatched. The DNA of the CDR3 is TGTGCCAGCAGTTCGGGACAGACGGGGTACACCTTC. It encodes CASSSGQTGYTF.

Ten or more counts support this clonotype. The chain uses TRBV10-1 and TRBJ2-7; the D is unclear. The length of the CDR3 is 14 residues. Germline V lookup: CDR1 WNHNN, CDR2 SYGVQD (reference sequence). Trimming shortened V by 5 bases and J by 5 bases, and 16 bases separated the two germline ends. The CDR3 DNA is TGCGCCAGCAGTAAGGCTTTTTTGGACGACGAGCAGTACTTC. This codes for CASSKAFLDDEQYF.

This clonotype has ten or more counts. The chain uses TRBV24-1 and TRBJ2-2; D may be TRBD1 or TRBD2 (5 bases each). Trimming pared 4 bases from V and 6 bases from J, leaving 26 bases between. Germline-derived CDR1 and CDR2 are KGHDR and SFDVKD. The CDR3 length is 19 residues. The CDR3 region is CATSDSRYRGPVSSGELFF. The CDR3 DNA sequence: TGTGCCACCAGTGACTCAAGATACCGGGGCCCCGTTTCCTCCGGGGAGCTGTTTTTT.

The rearrangement links TRBV3-1 to TRBJ2-2; 9 nucleotides line up with TRBD2. Trimming removed 4 bases from V and 6 bases from J; junction bases left unmatched: 9. The CDR3 is made up of 16 amino acids. Germline V gene data show CDR1 as LGHDT and CDR2 as YNNKEL (reference sequence). CDR3 nucleotide sequence: TGTGCCAGCAGCCGGCGAGCGGGGGGAGAGTCCGGGGAGCTGTTTTTT. It specifies CASSRRAGGESGELFF.